The T cell receptor beta chain described here comes from a study of monozygotic twins with inflammatory bowel disease. Overall study findings and caveats: Clonotypes shared with others were fewer in IBD patients than in healthy twins, especially with disease activity. A reduction in TCRbeta diversity (inverse Simpson) was seen in IBD patients relative to healthy co-twins.

The template-switching step introduced UMIs that carried a 6-nucleotide sample barcode. Reprocessing the 5' RACE reads, TCRdb reports a single entry for every CDR3 protein and omits DNA. Its listing shows 300,000 to 400,000 distinct CDR3 sequences. In regard to this clonotype: Its antigen is still unknown.

Germline assignment: CDR1 SGHRS and CDR2 YFSETQ. The CDR3 loop spans 17 amino acids. The TCR originated in a human donor with ulcerative colitis or Crohn's disease, or a healthy co-twin of an affected twin (not recorded which). The sample comprised blood. V and J are TRBV5-1 and TRBJ2-3; TCRdb's D call, TRBD2, is unchecked because there is no DNA. The chain's CDR3 is CASSLLRESVGADTQYF.